These 12 T cell receptor beta chains were sequenced from one sample in a study of T cell responses to AZD1222 COVID-19 vaccine listed by TCRdb under 2021. What the time point label conveys for this sample: about 28 days (+/-7) after the second vaccine dose. Library construction relied on the immunoSEQ multiplex PCR assay. TCRdb obtained this table from immuneACCESS and retained in-frame rearrangements with V and J assigned. These tables miss some clones; where compared with another copy, unresolved V genes account for less than half of the shortfall, and the remainder is unexplained. In this sample the table shows about 160,000 clones, more than 90% of which occur a single time. Clones ranked in the top ten supply about 3.3% of the sample. Here the sequenced sample was peripheral blood, taken 28 days after the second AZD1222 dose. Every receptor here comes from an adult who received the AZD1222 COVID-19 vaccine.

This clone was counted once. The CDR3 nucleotides read TGTGCCAGCAGCGTAGGAGGGGGCGCGTTGAGCGGGGAGCTGTTTTTT. Encoded protein: CASSVGGGALSGELFF. V usage is TRBV9 and J usage is TRBJ2-2; 7 nucleotides line up with TRBD1. Trimming took 0 bases from V and 7 from J; bases not matched to a gene: 9. The germline V gene encodes CDR1 SGDLS and CDR2 YYNGEE. The CDR3 loop spans 16 amino acids.

The chain uses TRBV24-1 and TRBJ2-2, with D perhaps TRBD2 (6 bases). The V end lost 1 base, the J end lost 6 bases, and 8 bases lay between the germline ends. Looked up from germline, CDR1 is KGHDR and CDR2 is SFDVKD. The CDR3 is made up of 14 amino acids. The CDR3 DNA reads TGTGCCACCAGTGATTTTTCGGGGGCCGGGGAGCTGTTTTTT. Its translation: CATSDFSGAGELFF.

The chain joins TRBV6-2 or TRBV6-3 to TRBJ2-7, with TRBD1 matching 12 bases. With V trimmed by 2 bases and J by 5 bases, 10 bases remained unmatched. Germline loops: CDR1 MNHEY, CDR2 SVGEGT. This CDR3 is 17 amino acids long. This CDR3 is CASSYQRRDRGLDEQYF. CDR3 in DNA: TGTGCCAGCAGTTACCAGCGGAGGGACAGGGGGCTGGACGAGCAGTACTTC.

CDR3 protein: CASSQGLWALGTEAFF. Here the CDR3 DNA reads TGTGCCAGCAGCCAAGGTCTTTGGGCCTTGGGCACTGAAGCTTTCTTT. The chain couples TRBV14 to TRBJ1-1; D is undetermined. Germline CDR1 reads SGHDN; CDR2 reads FVKESK. The CDR3 has 16 residues. V was clipped by 1 base and J by 4 bases, with 16 bases between them.

The genes are TRBV2 and TRBJ2-7; D is unclear. The CDR3 has 11 amino acids. Trimming cost V 8 bases and J 5 bases, with 10 bases left between them. Germline CDR1 is SNHLY and CDR2 is FYNNEI. The chain's CDR3 is CASLQSNEQYF. DNA of the CDR3: TGTGCCAGCCTACAAAGCAACGAGCAGTACTTC. The full variable domain, in which reference TRBV2 and TRBJ2-7 provide the parts outside the CDR3, is EPEVTQTPSHQVTQMGQEVILRCVPISNHLYFYWYRQILGQKVEFLVSFYNNEISEKSEIFDDQFSVERPDGSNFTLKIRSTKLEDSAMYFCASLQSNEQYFGPGTRLTVT.

This chain uses TRBV9 with TRBJ2-5; D gene unclear. V lost 0 bases and J 4 bases, leaving 7 bases between the germline ends. Germline V gene sequence: CDR1 SGDLS, CDR2 YYNGEE. This CDR3 contains 13 residues. The CDR3 DNA reads as TGTGCCAGCAGCGTAGCTAAGGGAGAGACCCAGTACTTC. As protein: CASSVAKGETQYF.

This sequence joins TRBV6-5 and TRBJ1-1; D gene uncertain. V shed 5 bases and J shed 6 bases, with 16 bases lying between them. CDR1 is MNHEY and CDR2 is SVGAGI in the germline V gene. This CDR3 is built from 14 residues. CDR3 coding DNA: TGTGCCAGCAGTCCACGGGCAGGCGGGCCTGAAGCTTTCTTT. Translated: CASSPRAGGPEAFF.

The chain joins TRBV6-2 or TRBV6-3 to TRBJ2-5, with 7 bases fitting TRBD2. This CDR3 is built from 15 residues. V lost 4 bases to trimming and J lost 5 bases; unmatched junction nucleotides: 10. Germline V CDR1 and CDR2: MNHEY, SVGEGT. In DNA form, the CDR3 reads TGTGCCAGCAGTTTCCTCGGCGGGAGTGGGGAGACCCAGTACTTC. The encoded protein is CASSFLGGSGETQYF.

V and J are TRBV28 and TRBJ1-6; unclear D gene. CDR1 and CDR2 (germline): MDHEN, SYDVKM. The CDR3 has 14 residues. V shed 3 bases and J shed 8 bases, with 11 bases lying between them. The CDR3 loop reads CASSLISQDSPLHF. CDR3 bases: TGTGCCAGCAGTTTGATTTCCCAAGATTCACCCCTCCACTTT.

This clone was counted a few times. The chain joins TRBV9 to TRBJ1-4; 8 bases align to TRBD1. With 4 bases clipped from V and 7 bases from J, the junction kept 12 bases outside the gene matches. This CDR3 spans 16 amino acids. The germline V gene has CDR1 SGDLS and CDR2 YYNGEE. The CDR3 nucleotides are TGTGCCAGCAGCATTAGGGCAGGGGGCGTAGGTGAAAAACTGTTTTTT. Translating it yields CASSIRAGGVGEKLFF. The full variable domain, with the rest looked up from reference TRBV9 and TRBJ1-4, is DSGVTQTPKHLITATGQRVTLRCSPRSGDLSVYWYQQSLDQGLQFLIQYYNGEERAKGNILERFSAQQFPDLHSELNLSSLELGDSALYFCASSIRAGGVGEKLFFGSGTQLSVL.

The V and J genes are TRBV4-1 and TRBJ2-4, with 8 nucleotides matching TRBD2. The J call is in doubt because the DNA end fits TRBJ2-7 better. The CDR3 has 14 residues. The germline V gene has CDR1 MGHRA and CDR2 YSYEKL. CDR3 coding DNA: TGCGCCAGCAGCCAAGAGGGACTAGAGTTCGAGCAGTACTTC. Translating it yields CASSQEGLEFEQYF.

The V call is TRBV13, the J call TRBJ1-2; 7 bases match TRBD1. The J segment lost 6 bases and the V segment lost 6 bases, leaving 4 bases of the junction unmatched. This CDR3 spans 12 amino acids. Germline V gene sequence: CDR1 PRHDT, CDR2 FYEKMQ (reference sequence). The CDR3 is CASRTGADGYTF. DNA for the CDR3: TGTGCCAGCAGAACAGGGGCGGATGGCTACACCTTC.